This entry describes one TCR beta chain. Antigen unknown. The data were obtained in a study of STAT5B mutations in CD4+ large granular lymphocyte leukemia. Study conclusions and caveats: CD4-sorted patient repertoires seemed more clonal than healthy CD4+ repertoires.

The V end lost 5 bases, the J end lost 0 bases, and 11 bases lay between the germline ends. Germline V gene sequence: CDR1 MNHEY, CDR2 SVGAGI. The CDR3 is 14 residues long. Libraries were prepared by immunoSEQ multiplex PCR; TCRdb keeps only in-frame clonotypes and omits some of them. The sample carries around 35,000 clones, about 74% recorded once. Sequenced sample: CD4+ T cells from blood buffy coats. This sequence joins TRBV6-5 and TRBJ2-7; D not resolved. This receptor was taken from a human donor in good health. The CDR3, as DNA: TGTGCCAGCAGTCGCGATTTTAGCTCCTACGAGCAGTACTTC. The encoded protein is CASSRDFSSYEQYF.